This passage covers 10 T cell receptor beta chains from one sample sequenced in a study of CD8 T cells in ankylosing spondylitis. Findings and caveats of the study: Seemingly distinctive of ankylosing spondylitis blood was a TCR beta motif formed by eight highly homologous variants.

No antigens are known for them. In TCRdb, the 5' RACE reads were re-called with MiXCR into one record per CDR3 protein. The table records hundreds of thousands of distinct CDR3 sequences, around 11% of them present only once. Source material: blood, either unsorted or a sorted T cell fraction (not recorded which). All receptors come from a male donor with ankylosing spondylitis.

This chain joins TRBV5-1 and TRBJ1-1; D gene ambiguous. The V and J ends lost 0 bases and 3 bases respectively, with 9 bases between them. CDR3 size: 14 residues. Per the germline V gene, CDR1 is SGHRS and CDR2 is YFSETQ. This CDR3 reads CASSLGESYTEAFF. As DNA, the CDR3 is TGCGCCAGCAGCTTGGGGGAATCTTACACTGAAGCTTTCTTT.

The rearrangement links TRBV7-2 to TRBJ2-7; D is unclear. The V and J ends lost 2 bases and 0 bases respectively, with 8 bases between them. CDR3 length equals 14 residues. CDR1 is SGHTA and CDR2 is FQGNSA in the germline V gene. In DNA, the CDR3 is TGTGCCAGCAGCTTAAGGCCCAGCTCCTACGAGCAGTACTTC. Residues: CASSLRPSSYEQYF.

This clonotype was recorded many times. This sequence joins TRBV5-1 and TRBJ2-7; weak D call: TRBD2 (5 bases). CDR3 length: 16 amino acids. Germline lookup yields CDR1 SGHRS and CDR2 YFSETQ. V was clipped by 5 bases and J by 2 bases, with 20 bases between them. CDR3 DNA sequence: TGCGCCAGCAGATTCTCGCCTGGAGGTTCTCCCTACGAGCAGTACTTC. This codes for CASRFSPGGSPYEQYF.

This chain uses TRBV20-1 with TRBJ2-3, with D tentatively TRBD2 (5 bases). Germline V gives CDR1 DFQATT, CDR2 SNEGSKA (reference sequence). The V end lost 4 bases, the J end lost 4 bases, and 15 bases lay between the germline ends. This CDR3 is 14 amino acids long. The CDR3 is CSATTNDRPDTQYF. The CDR3 coding sequence is TGCAGTGCTACGACTAATGATCGACCAGATACGCAGTATTTT.

This chain connects TRBV10-3 to TRBJ1-1; a weak D match, TRBD1 (5 bases). Trimming removed 5 bases at V and 1 base at J, with 14 bases between. Germline CDR1 is ENHRY and CDR2 is SYGVKD. There are 15 residues in the CDR3. The CDR3, as DNA: TGTGCCATCAGTACCCGCGGAGGGGAGAACACTGAAGCTTTCTTT. This gives the protein CAISTRGGENTEAFF.

The chain employs TRBV7-2 and TRBJ1-1; TRBD1 is a possible D gene (6 bases). Trimming took off 4 bases at V and 5 bases at J, with 11 bases between the two ends. The CDR3 has 13 amino acids. Looked up from germline, CDR1 is SGHTA and CDR2 is FQGNSA. CDR3 in amino acids: CASSSTGWTEAFF. The CDR3 DNA follows: TGTGCCAGCAGCTCCACAGGGTGGACTGAAGCTTTCTTT. Supplemented by reference TRBV7-2 and TRBJ1-1, the full variable domain reads GAGVSQSPSNKVTEKGKDVELRCDPISGHTALYWYRQSLGQGLEFLIYFQGNSAPDKSGLPSDRFSAERTGGSVSTLTIQRTQQEDSAVYLCASSSTGWTEAFFGQGTRLTVV.

This clonotype was seen at least ten times. The chain carries TRBV28 and TRBJ2-5; 8 bases line up with TRBD1. Germline loops: CDR1 MDHEN, CDR2 SYDVKM. The CDR3 length is 16 residues. The junction had 6 bases not matched to a gene; V was cut back by 0 bases and J by 3 bases. The CDR3, as DNA: TGTGCCAGCAGTTTATGGACAGGACAGGGCGAAGAGACCCAGTACTTC. Its protein is CASSLWTGQGEETQYF.

With respect to this clonotype: This may be a read error: a much more frequent sequence differs by one nucleotide. The CDR3 spells CASGRLNTEAFF. The CDR3, as DNA: TGTGCCAGCGGGAGATTGAACACTGAAGCTTTCTTT. V and J are TRBV2 and TRBJ1-1; D remains ambiguous. The germline gives CDR1 SNHLY, CDR2 FYNNEI. CDR3 size: 12 residues. Trimming took off 8 bases at V and 0 bases at J, with 7 bases between the two ends.

Note on this clonotype: This clone may be a read error of a much larger clone one base away. The genes are TRBV9 and TRBJ2-3, with a possible D match to TRBD2 (5 bases). This CDR3 has 18 residues. CDR1 SGDLS and CDR2 YYNGEE come from the germline V gene. The CDR3 nucleotides are TGTGCCAGCAGCGTATTCGTTGGGCGGCCCCCTAGCACAAATACGCAGTATTTT. Protein: CASSVFVGRPPSTNTQYF.

This clonotype was seen ten or more times. The chain combines TRBV7-2 with TRBJ1-5, with a weak D call TRBD1 (6 bases). The CDR3 length is 16 residues. Trimming removed 5 bases from V and 3 bases from J, with 17 bases in between. CDR1 and CDR2 from the germline V gene are SGHTA and FQGNSA. For the CDR3, the DNA is TGTGCCAGCAGCGCAGAGGGGGGGGGCTTCAATCAGCCCCAGCATTTT. It translates to CASSAEGGGFNQPQHF.